This is a list of T cell receptor beta chains from one sample in a study of CD8 T cells in Susac syndrome. TCRdb reprocessed the immunoSEQ multiplex PCR reads with MiXCR, giving one entry per CDR3 protein. The data contain about 240,000 distinct CDR3 sequences, around 96% of them seen just once; the ten biggest clones take up about 0.1%. Sequencing used CD4+ T cells from PBMCs. The origin of the receptors is a human donor with Susac syndrome. The CDR3 runs from the conserved cysteine through the conserved F or W. A D gene is named only where the DNA matches it firmly. Some rows mark clone size as missing; the rest say once, few, many or name a class of expanded clone.

CASSLRLAGNRKFF TGTGCCAGCAGTTTACGACTAGCGGGAAATCGGAAGTTCTTC . TRBV27 TRBD2 TRBJ2-1 14
CSVEMRRGGGQFF TGCAGCGTTGAAATGAGGAGGGGGGGAGGGCAGTTCTTC . TRBV29-1 . TRBJ2-1 13
CASSLPITSGSTDTQYF TGTGCCAGCAGCTTACCCATTACTAGCGGGAGCACAGATACGCAGTATTTT . TRBV7-3 TRBD2 TRBJ2-3 17
CASSFTGQRAEQYF TGTGCCAGCAGTTTTACGGGACAGCGAGCCGAGCAGTACTTC . TRBV28 TRBD1 TRBJ2-7 14
CAISSGQTSGANVLTF TGTGCCATCAGTTCAGGACAGACCTCTGGGGCCAACGTCCTGACTTTC . TRBV10-3 . TRBJ2-6 16
CASSLSKGGNYNEQFF TGTGCCAGCAGTTTGTCCAAGGGGGGTAACTACAATGAGCAGTTCTTC . TRBV27 . TRBJ2-1 16
CASSQGWTSGYNEQFF TGTGCCAGCAGCCAGGGGTGGACTAGCGGGTACAATGAGCAGTTCTTC . TRBV4-2 TRBD2 TRBJ2-1 16
CASSLVGFTDTQYF TGCGCCAGCAGCTTGGTTGGTTTTACAGATACGCAGTATTTT once TRBV5-1 . TRBJ2-3 14
CSARENYGYTF TGCAGTGCTAGGGAGAACTATGGCTACACCTTC . TRBV20-1 . TRBJ1-2 11
CASSSSGAGNGYTF TGTGCCAGCAGCTCGTCCGGAGCAGGGAACGGCTACACCTTC . TRBV11-3 . TRBJ1-2 14
CASSLNSGAKNIQYF TGTGCCAGCAGCTTAAATAGCGGGGCCAAAAACATTCAGTACTTC once TRBV5-4 TRBD2 TRBJ2-4 15
CSARPKRGELFF TGCAGTGCTAGACCTAAGAGGGGGGAGCTGTTTTTT . TRBV20-1 . TRBJ2-2 12
CACPDGAGNTEAFF TGTGCCTGCCCAGATGGGGCAGGGAACACTGAAGCTTTCTTT . TRBV30 . TRBJ1-1 14
CASSQPGQGRGEQFF TGTGCCAGCAGCCAACCGGGACAGGGAAGGGGTGAGCAGTTCTTC . TRBV14 TRBD1 TRBJ2-1 15
CSASPAGVTGELFF TGCAGTGCTAGTCCAGCGGGAGTTACCGGGGAGCTGTTTTTT . TRBV20-1 TRBD2 TRBJ2-2 14
CASRTVTGNTIYF TGTGCCAGCCGGACAGTCACTGGAAACACCATATATTTT . TRBV19 . TRBJ1-3 13
CASSNDRAPIQYF TGTGCCAGTAGTAACGACAGGGCACCCATTCAGTACTTC . TRBV19 TRBD1 TRBJ2-4 13
CAWRVVGYEQYF TGTGCCTGGAGGGTCGTCGGGTACGAGCAGTACTTC . TRBV30 . TRBJ2-7 12
CASSQFWYGVEGPQHF TGCGCCAGCAGTCAATTCTGGTACGGGGTTGAAGGGCCCCAGCATTTT . TRBV23-1 . TRBJ1-5 16
CSASRTKGEQYF TGCAGTGCTAGTAGGACCAAGGGCGAGCAGTACTTC . TRBV20-1 . TRBJ2-7 12
CASSLRESYEQYF TGTGCCAGCAGTTTGAGGGAATCTTACGAGCAGTACTTC . TRBV12-3/TRBV12-4 . TRBJ2-7 13
CASRQDRVANEKLFF TGTGCCAGCAGGCAAGACAGGGTAGCTAATGAAAAACTGTTTTTT . TRBV2 TRBD1 TRBJ1-4 15
CASSLGGGYTF TGTGCCAGCAGTTTGGGGGGTGGCTACACCTTC . TRBV28 . TRBJ1-2 11
CASSYQGNQPQHF TGTGCCAGCAGTTACCAGGGCAATCAGCCCCAGCATTTT . TRBV6-5 . TRBJ1-5 13
CASSLDRGETQYF TGTGCTAGCAGCTTAGACAGGGGCGAGACCCAGTACTTC . TRBV7-7 TRBD1 TRBJ2-5 13
CASSVVGLAGGPAYNEQFF TGTGCCAGCAGCGTAGTTGGGCTAGCGGGAGGGCCCGCCTACAATGAGCAGTTCTTC . TRBV9 TRBD2 TRBJ2-1 19
CASSSGGEAFF TGTGCCAGCAGCTCGGGGGGGGAAGCTTTCTTT few TRBV3-1 . TRBJ1-1 11
CATSPGAYNEQFF TGTGCCACCAGCCCGGGGGCCTACAATGAGCAGTTCTTC . TRBV15 . TRBJ2-1 13
CASSTHSGSSSTDTQYF TGTGCCAGCAGCACCCATAGCGGGAGTTCTAGCACAGATACGCAGTATTTT . TRBV4-2 TRBD2 TRBJ2-3 17
CASSADPGRRSNTEAFF TGTGCCAGCAGCGCGGATCCGGGACGGAGATCGAACACTGAAGCTTTCTTT . TRBV9 . TRBJ1-1 17
CASSLEPTYIYEQYF TGTGCCAGCAGCTTAGAGCCGACCTACATATACGAGCAGTACTTC once TRBV5-4 . TRBJ2-7 15
CASSFQENTIYF TGTGCCAGCAGCTTTCAGGAAAACACCATATATTTT . TRBV11-2 . TRBJ1-3 12
CSATKTQGNEKLFF TGCAGTGCTACTAAAACACAGGGAAATGAAAAACTGTTTTTT . TRBV20-1 . TRBJ1-4 14
CASSLDLTDTQYF TGTGCCAGCAGCTTAGACCTTACAGATACGCAGTATTTT . TRBV11-3 . TRBJ2-3 13
CAWSRFANEQYF TGTGCCTGGAGTAGGTTCGCTAACGAGCAGTACTTC . TRBV30 . TRBJ2-7 12
CSARAGGFGYTF TGCAGTGCTAGGGCCGGGGGCTTCGGCTACACCTTC . TRBV20-1 . TRBJ1-2 12
CSASFGGMNNEQFF TGCAGTGCTAGTTTCGGCGGAATGAACAATGAGCAGTTCTTC . TRBV20-1 . TRBJ2-1 14
CAISVVPGALNTEAFF TGTGCCATCAGTGTAGTTCCAGGGGCGCTGAACACTGAAGCTTTCTTT . TRBV10-3 . TRBJ1-1 16
CASSFFAGANVLTF TGCGCCAGCAGCTTTTTTGCTGGGGCCAACGTCCTGACTTTC once TRBV5-1 . TRBJ2-6 14
CASSQVSSPSSYEQYF TGTGCCAGCAGCCAAGTTTCCAGCCCTTCGTCCTACGAGCAGTACTTC . TRBV4-2 . TRBJ2-7 16
CASSPLGTGGGEQYF TGTGCCAGCAGCCCCCTGGGGACAGGGGGCGGCGAGCAGTACTTC . TRBV9 TRBD1 TRBJ2-7 15
CSALTTGNTEAFF TGCAGTGCTCTTACTACAGGGAACACTGAAGCTTTCTTT . TRBV20-1 . TRBJ1-1 13
CASSRSRTAVNYGYTF TGCGCCAGCAGCCGATCACGGACAGCGGTCAACTATGGCTACACCTTC . TRBV4-1 . TRBJ1-2 16
CSVDMGQGLYGYTF TGCAGCGTTGATATGGGACAGGGGCTTTATGGCTACACCTTC . TRBV29-1 TRBD1 TRBJ1-2 14
CASSLDLGELFF TGTGCCAGCAGCTTAGATCTCGGGGAGCTGTTTTTT . TRBV11-2 . TRBJ2-2 12
CASMKRPGGETQYF TGTGCCAGCATGAAGAGGCCGGGAGGAGAGACCCAGTACTTC . TRBV6-2/TRBV6-3 TRBD2 TRBJ2-5 14
CAWRKAGQRLSCGRTDTQYF TGTGCCTGGAGGAAAGCGGGACAGAGACTTTCTTGCGGGCGTACAGATACGCAGTATTTT . TRBV30 . TRBJ2-3 20
CASSRTPWEYEQYF TGTGCCAGCAGTCGGACCCCTTGGGAATACGAGCAGTACTTC . TRBV5-4 . TRBJ2-7 14
CASSSLGTSFGYNEQFF TGTGCCAGCAGCTCACTGGGGACTAGCTTTGGGTACAATGAGCAGTTCTTC . TRBV7-9 TRBD2 TRBJ2-1 17
CATSRDSGRHTDNEQFF TGTGCCACCAGCAGAGATAGCGGGAGGCATACCGACAATGAGCAGTTCTTC . TRBV15 TRBD2 TRBJ2-1 17
CASSLLEAYEQYF TGCGCCAGCAGCTTGCTCGAGGCCTACGAGCAGTACTTC . TRBV5-1 . TRBJ2-7 13
CASSGDSKNQPQHF TGTGCCAGCAGTGGGGACAGTAAGAATCAGCCCCAGCATTTT . TRBV25-1 TRBD1 TRBJ1-5 14
CASMRRDNSNQPQHF TGTGCCAGTATGCGAAGGGATAATAGCAATCAGCCCCAGCATTTT . TRBV19 . TRBJ1-5 15
CASSGVVPTEAFF TGCGCCAGCAGCGGGGTAGTGCCCACTGAAGCTTTCTTT . TRBV5-1 . TRBJ1-1 13
CASSAPGGETGELFF TGTGCCAGTAGTGCTCCAGGGGGCGAAACCGGGGAGCTGTTTTTT . TRBV19 TRBD1 TRBJ2-2 15